The 18 T cell receptor beta chains presented below share a single source sample, sequenced in a study of T cells in women clearing cervical HPV infection. Data came from immunoSEQ multiplex PCR; TCRdb stores just in-frame clones and leaves some out. This sample's table reports fewer than 35,000 clones. Material for sequencing was blood buffy coat. These receptors all stem from a woman between 18 and 70 years old with a cervical HPV16 infection that either progressed to CIN3+ or cleared (not recorded which).

To note about this clone: From the germline J gene comes the end of the CDR3, since the read stops 3 residues before it. The V call is TRBV12-3 or TRBV12-4, the J call TRBJ2-7; D gene uncertain. This CDR3 is built from 13 residues. Trimming pared 3 bases from V and 2 bases from J, leaving 8 bases between. The CDR3 reads CASSLAAAYEQYF. The covered CDR3 bases are TGTGCCAGCAGTTTGGCGGCCGCCTACGAG.

Remarks on this clone: The read stops 3 residues short of the end of the CDR3; the missing end is completed from the germline J gene. The chain carries TRBV30 and TRBJ1-6, with 9 nucleotides matching TRBD1. Trimming cost V 4 bases and J 10 bases; bases outside gene matches: 5. The CDR3 is made up of 13 amino acids. Per germline, CDR1 GTSNPN and CDR2 SVGIG (reference sequence). CDR3: CAWTGQGGSPLHF. The sequenced part of the CDR3 DNA is TGTGCCTGGACGGGACAGGGAGGGTCACCC.

As regards this clone: The read ends 3 residues before the CDR3 terminus; that terminus is restored from the germline J gene. This chain uses TRBV5-1 with TRBJ2-3, with D hard to call. The V end was cut by 0 bases, the J end by 0 bases, with 5 bases between. The CDR3 length is 14 residues. Germline V gene lookup returns CDR1 SGHRS and CDR2 YFSETQ. CDR3 amino acids: CASSLVLSTDTQYF. Partial CDR3 DNA: TGCGCCAGCAGCTTGGTACTTAGCACAGATACG.

In the case of this clone: The read finishes 3 residues shy of the CDR3 end, and the germline J gene is used to complete it. The genes are TRBV10-1 and TRBJ1-1, with TRBD1 matching over 8 bases. Germline V gene sequence: CDR1 WNHNN, CDR2 SYGVQD (reference sequence). The V and J ends lost 3 bases and 1 base, in that order; junction bases with no gene match: 4. The CDR3 is 15 residues long. This CDR3 reads CASSDETGANTEAFF. CDR3 DNA (partial): TGCGCCAGCAGTGACGAGACAGGGGCGAACACTGAA.

Concerning this clone: The read comes to an end 3 residues before the CDR3 does, leaving the germline J gene to fill in the end. This chain connects TRBV11-2 to TRBJ2-6; D gene ambiguous. Trimming took off 2 bases at V and 0 bases at J, with 5 bases between the two ends. This CDR3 has 15 amino acids. Germline V gives CDR1 SGHAT, CDR2 FQNNGV. The CDR3 protein is CASSLYSSGANVLTF. The sequenced part of the CDR3 DNA is TGTGCCAGCAGCTTATACTCCTCTGGGGCCAACGTC.

CDR3 amino acids: CAWQGTNEKLFF. The sequenced part of the CDR3 DNA is TGTGCCTGGCAGGGGACTAATGAAAAA. The chain is built from TRBV30 and TRBJ1-4, with a weak D call TRBD1 (6 bases). Read data end 3 residues before the CDR3 end; the end is taken from the germline J gene. There are 12 residues in the CDR3. Trimming stripped 5 bases from V and 2 bases from J, with 6 bases between. Germline V gives CDR1 GTSNPN, CDR2 SVGIG (reference sequence).

Comment on this clone: The sequence runs out 3 residues before the end of the CDR3; the remainder is reconstructed from the germline J gene. The rearrangement joins TRBV10-3 to TRBJ2-1; possibly TRBD1 for D (7 bases). The germline CDR1 and CDR2 sequences are ENHRY and SYGVKD. There are 17 residues in the CDR3. V was cut by 2 bases and J by 9 bases, with 23 bases left in between. This CDR3 reads CAISEPNGRGAEGEQFF. The DNA read from the CDR3 is TGTGCCATCAGTGAGCCCAACGGCAGGGGGGCCGAGGGTGAG.

Details on this clone: The read ends 3 residues before the CDR3 terminus; that terminus is restored from the germline J gene. The chain links TRBV7-8 to TRBJ2-1, with D possibly TRBD2 on 5 matching bases. The germline V gene has CDR1 SGHVS and CDR2 FQNEAQ. V lost 5 bases to trimming and J lost 0 bases, with 14 bases between them. The CDR3 spans 16 residues. CDR3 region: CASSPGLSYSYNEQFF. The sequenced CDR3 bases are TGTGCCAGCAGCCCAGGACTGTCGTACTCCTACAATGAG. The whole variable domain, remainder taken from reference TRBV7-8 and TRBJ2-1, is GAGVSQSPRYKVAKRGQDVALRCDPISGHVSLFWYQQALGQGPEFLTYFQNEAQLDKSGLPSDRFFAERPEGSVSTLKIQRTQQEDSAVYLCASSPGLSYSYNEQFFGPGTRLTVL.

About this clone: The CDR3 end falls 3 residues outside the read, so it is completed with the germline J gene. This chain links TRBV10-3 with TRBJ1-3; tentatively, D is TRBD1 (6 bases). Germline values: CDR1 ENHRY, CDR2 SYGVKD. The V gene lost 5 bases and the J gene lost 0 bases, with 8 bases spanning the gap. This CDR3 spans 14 amino acids. This CDR3 is CAISTGLSGNTIYF. Incomplete CDR3 DNA: TGTGCCATCAGTACAGGGCTCTCTGGAAACACC.

Worth noting for this clone: The read finishes 3 residues shy of the CDR3 end, and the germline J gene is used to complete it. The V gene is TRBV7-3, the J gene TRBJ2-5; 9 bases are shared with TRBD1. Germline values: CDR1 SGHTA, CDR2 FQGTGA. The CDR3 sequence is 16 residues long. CDR3 in amino acids: CASSSGTGLGADTQYF. Partial CDR3 DNA: TGTGCCAGCAGCTCCGGGACAGGGTTGGGGGCAGATACC.

To note about this clone: The observed sequence ends 3 residues before the CDR3 terminus, with the missing tail filled in from the germline J gene. The chain carries TRBV20-1 and TRBJ2-6; D is ambiguous. V dropped 1 base and J dropped 3 bases, with 7 bases sitting between them. This CDR3 is 14 amino acids long. The germline gives CDR1 DFQATT, CDR2 SNEGSKA (reference sequence). The sequenced part of the CDR3 DNA is TGCAGTGCTAGAGTTCTAGTTGGGGCCAACGTC. It codes for CSARVLVGANV. The CDR3 as a whole reads CSARVLVGANVLTF.

Worth noting for this clone: The read terminates 3 residues ahead of where the CDR3 ends, so the germline J gene completes it. The chain is built from TRBV29-1 and TRBJ2-7; 7 nucleotides line up with TRBD1. Germline V gene data show CDR1 as SQVTM and CDR2 as ANQGSEA. The CDR3 sequence is 12 residues long. V trimming: 4 bases; J trimming: 5 bases; junction bases outside the gene matches: 5. The CDR3 loop is CSVVPDRDEQYF. Partial CDR3 DNA: TGCAGCGTTGTCCCCGACAGGGACGAG.

Concerning this clone itself: The read ends 3 residues before the CDR3 terminus; that terminus is restored from the germline J gene. The rearrangement links TRBV13 to TRBJ1-1, with D possibly being TRBD1 (5 bases). Deletions cut 4 bases from V and 0 bases from J, with 9 bases between. This CDR3 is built from 14 residues. Germline loops: CDR1 PRHDT, CDR2 FYEKMQ (reference sequence). The sequenced CDR3 bases are TGTGCCAGCAGCTCCGGGGGACTGAACACTGAA. It yields the protein CASSSGGLNTE. The CDR3 as a whole reads CASSSGGLNTEAFF.

Regarding this clone: Sequencing ends 3 residues short of the CDR3 end; the germline J gene provides the rest. Other DNA sequences in the sample encode the same CDR3. The chain is built from TRBV20-1 and TRBJ1-5; 8 bases match TRBD1. The length of the CDR3 is 14 residues. The germline V gene has CDR1 DFQATT and CDR2 SNEGSKA (reference sequence). J was trimmed by 0 bases and V by 3 bases; bases with no gene match: 1. CDR3: CSARTGDSNQPQHF. The part of the CDR3 DNA that was read is TGCAGTGCTAGGACAGGGGATAGCAATCAGCCC.

For this clone: The CDR3 end is not reached by the read, which stops 3 residues before it; the germline J gene fills it in. This sequence joins TRBV2 and TRBJ2-2; D is perhaps TRBD2 (6 bases). The CDR3 totals 14 residues. V shed 5 bases and J shed 9 bases, with 16 bases lying between them. Germline lookup yields CDR1 SNHLY and CDR2 FYNNEI. The CDR3: CASSPGLSGRELFF. The CDR3 bases that were read are TGTGCCAGCAGTCCGGGACTTAGTGGCAGGGAG.

Remarks on this clone: The read ends 3 residues before the CDR3 terminus; that terminus is restored from the germline J gene. The chain employs TRBV6-2 or TRBV6-3 and TRBJ2-4; possibly TRBD2 for D (7 bases). The germline V gene has CDR1 MNHEY and CDR2 SVGEGT. The CDR3 length is 16 residues. V lost 6 bases and J lost 0, with 15 bases in between. The part of the CDR3 DNA that was read is TGTGCCAGCAGCGGGGGGCGCATTCTAGCCAAAAACATT. This gives the protein CASSGGRILAKNI. The whole CDR3 sequence reads CASSGGRILAKNIQYF.

As concerns this clone: Read coverage stops 3 residues before the CDR3 terminus; the germline J gene supplies the remainder. This chain joins TRBV11-2 and TRBJ1-2, with TRBD1 identical over 8 bases. V dropped 5 bases and J dropped 6; count of bases not matched to a gene: 8. Germline V CDR1 and CDR2: SGHAT, FQNNGV. There are 14 residues in the CDR3. The covered CDR3 bases are TGTGCCAGCAGCCCAAACGGACAGGGTGATGGC. Amino acids: CASSPNGQGDG. The entire CDR3 is CASSPNGQGDGYTF.

CDR3 loop: CASSSNSPHTQYF. The sequenced CDR3 bases are TGTGCCAGCAGCAGTAACTCTCCCCATACG. The chain joins TRBV5-4 to TRBJ2-3; no clear D. The read ends 3 residues shy of where the CDR3 ends; the end is completed using the germline J gene. Germline V gene data show CDR1 as SGHNT and CDR2 as YYREEE (reference sequence). The ends were cut back, 4 bases at V and 7 bases at J, with 13 bases in the middle. This CDR3 has 13 amino acids.